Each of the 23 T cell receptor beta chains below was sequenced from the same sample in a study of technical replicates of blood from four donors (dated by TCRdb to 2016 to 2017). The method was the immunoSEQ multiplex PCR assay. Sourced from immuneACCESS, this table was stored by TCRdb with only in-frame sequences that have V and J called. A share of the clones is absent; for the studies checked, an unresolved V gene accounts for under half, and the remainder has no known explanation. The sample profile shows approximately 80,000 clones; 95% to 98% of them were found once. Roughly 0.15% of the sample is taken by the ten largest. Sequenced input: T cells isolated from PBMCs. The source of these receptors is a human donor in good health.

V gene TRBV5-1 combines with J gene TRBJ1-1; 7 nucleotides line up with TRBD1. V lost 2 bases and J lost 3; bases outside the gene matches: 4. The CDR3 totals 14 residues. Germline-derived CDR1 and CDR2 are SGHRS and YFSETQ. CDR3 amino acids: CASSLGGLDTEAFF. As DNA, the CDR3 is TGCGCCAGCAGCTTAGGGGGCTTGGACACTGAAGCTTTCTTT.

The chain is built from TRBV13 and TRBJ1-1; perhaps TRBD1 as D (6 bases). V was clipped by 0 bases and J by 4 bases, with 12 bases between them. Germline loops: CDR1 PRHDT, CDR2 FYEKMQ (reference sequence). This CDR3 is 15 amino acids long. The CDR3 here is CASSLGAGAGTEAFF. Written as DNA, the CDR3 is TGTGCCAGCAGCTTAGGGGCAGGGGCGGGCACTGAAGCTTTCTTT.

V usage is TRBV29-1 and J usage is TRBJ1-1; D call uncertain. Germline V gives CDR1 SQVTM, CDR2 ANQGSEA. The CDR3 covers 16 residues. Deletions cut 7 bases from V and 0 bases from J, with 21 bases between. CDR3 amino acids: CSGISWGGRMNTEAFF. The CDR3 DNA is TGCAGCGGAATCAGCTGGGGTGGGAGGATGAACACTGAAGCTTTCTTT.

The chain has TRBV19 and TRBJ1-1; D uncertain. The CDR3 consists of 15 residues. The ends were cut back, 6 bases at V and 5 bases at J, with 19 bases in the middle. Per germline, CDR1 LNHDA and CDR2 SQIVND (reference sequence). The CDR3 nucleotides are TGTGCCAGTAGCCGGGAGCGGAATCTTGGTACTGAAGCTTTCTTT. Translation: CASSRERNLGTEAFF.

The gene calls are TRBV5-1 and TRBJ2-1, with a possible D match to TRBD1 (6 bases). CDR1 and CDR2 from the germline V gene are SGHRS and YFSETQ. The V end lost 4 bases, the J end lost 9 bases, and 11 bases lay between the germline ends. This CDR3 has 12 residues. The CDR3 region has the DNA TGCGCCAGCAGCATTGACAGGATTGAGCAGTTCTTC. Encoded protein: CASSIDRIEQFF.

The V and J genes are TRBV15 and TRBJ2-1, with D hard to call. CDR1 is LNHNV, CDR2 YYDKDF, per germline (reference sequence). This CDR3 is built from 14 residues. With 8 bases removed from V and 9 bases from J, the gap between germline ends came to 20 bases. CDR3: CATARNTEAGEQFF. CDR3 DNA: TGTGCCACCGCTAGAAACACCGAGGCTGGTGAGCAGTTCTTC.

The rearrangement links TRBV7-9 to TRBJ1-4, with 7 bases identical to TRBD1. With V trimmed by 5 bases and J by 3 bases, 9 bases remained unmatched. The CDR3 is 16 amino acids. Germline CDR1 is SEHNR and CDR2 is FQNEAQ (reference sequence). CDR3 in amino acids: CASSEPHRGANEKLFF. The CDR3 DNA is TGTGCCAGCAGCGAACCCCACAGGGGAGCTAATGAAAAACTGTTTTTT. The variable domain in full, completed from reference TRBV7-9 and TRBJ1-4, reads DTGVSQNPRHKITKRGQNVTFRCDPISEHNRLYWYRQTLGQGPEFLTYFQNEAQLEKSRLLSDRFSAERPKGSFSTLEIQRTEQGDSAMYLCASSEPHRGANEKLFFGSGTQLSVL.

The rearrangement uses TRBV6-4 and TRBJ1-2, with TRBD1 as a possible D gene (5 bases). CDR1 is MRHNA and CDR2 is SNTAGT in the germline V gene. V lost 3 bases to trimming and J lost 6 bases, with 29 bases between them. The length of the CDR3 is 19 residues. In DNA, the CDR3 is TGTGCCAGCAGTGAGCCCTCCCGGGGGAAGTTATCGCTTGGGGATGGCTACACCTTC. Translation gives CASSEPSRGKLSLGDGYTF.

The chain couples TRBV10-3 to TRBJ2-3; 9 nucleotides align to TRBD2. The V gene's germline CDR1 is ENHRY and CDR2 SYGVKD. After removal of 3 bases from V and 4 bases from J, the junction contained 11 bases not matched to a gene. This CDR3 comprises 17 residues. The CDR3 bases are TGTGCCATCAGTGAACCCCTACTAGCGGGCTCGGCAGATACGCAGTATTTT. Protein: CAISEPLLAGSADTQYF.

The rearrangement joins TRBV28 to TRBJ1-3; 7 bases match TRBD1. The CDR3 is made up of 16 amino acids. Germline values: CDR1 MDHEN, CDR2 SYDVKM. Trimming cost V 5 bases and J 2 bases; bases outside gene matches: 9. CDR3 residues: CASSLPTGYPGNTIYF. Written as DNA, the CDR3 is TGTGCCAGCAGTCTCCCGACAGGGTACCCTGGAAACACCATATATTTT. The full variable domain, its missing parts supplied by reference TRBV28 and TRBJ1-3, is DVKVTQSSRYLVKRTGEKVFLECVQDMDHENMFWYRQDPGLGLRLIYFSYDVKMKEKGDIPEGYSVSREKKERFSLILESASTNQTSMYLCASSLPTGYPGNTIYFGEGSWLTVV.

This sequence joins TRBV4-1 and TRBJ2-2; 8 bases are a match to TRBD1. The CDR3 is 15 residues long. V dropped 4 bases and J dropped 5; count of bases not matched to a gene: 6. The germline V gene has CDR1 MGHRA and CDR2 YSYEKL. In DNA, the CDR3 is TGCGCCAGCAGCCGGACAGGGAGTAGAACCGGGGAGCTGTTTTTT. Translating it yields CASSRTGSRTGELFF.

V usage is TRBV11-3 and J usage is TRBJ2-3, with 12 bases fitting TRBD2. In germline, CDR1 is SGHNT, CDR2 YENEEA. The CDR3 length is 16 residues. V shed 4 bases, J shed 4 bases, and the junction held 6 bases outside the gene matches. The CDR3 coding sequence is TGTGCCAGCAGCTCACTAGCGGGGGGATGGGCAGATACGCAGTATTTT. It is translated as CASSSLAGGWADTQYF.

CDR3 coding DNA: TGCGCCAGCAGACAACCGGGACTTACGTACGAGCAGTACTTC. Its translation: CASRQPGLTYEQYF. This chain uses TRBV4-1 with TRBJ2-7; D is perhaps TRBD2 (6 bases). The CDR3 covers 14 residues. Trimming cost V 6 bases and J 4 bases, with 16 bases left between them. Germline CDR1 reads MGHRA; CDR2 reads YSYEKL.

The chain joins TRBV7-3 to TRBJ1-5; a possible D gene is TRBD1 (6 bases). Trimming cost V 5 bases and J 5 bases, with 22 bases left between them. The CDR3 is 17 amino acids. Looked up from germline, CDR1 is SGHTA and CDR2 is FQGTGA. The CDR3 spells CASSPHLGTKRYQPQHF. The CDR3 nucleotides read TGTGCCAGCAGCCCCCACCTTGGGACAAAAAGGTATCAGCCCCAGCATTTT.

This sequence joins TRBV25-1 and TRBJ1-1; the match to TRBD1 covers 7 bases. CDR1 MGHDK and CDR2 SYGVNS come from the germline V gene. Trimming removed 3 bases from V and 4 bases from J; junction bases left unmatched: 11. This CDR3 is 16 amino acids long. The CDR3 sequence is CASSDLGQLSGTEAFF. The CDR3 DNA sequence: TGTGCCAGCAGTGACTTGGGACAGCTTTCTGGCACTGAAGCTTTCTTT.

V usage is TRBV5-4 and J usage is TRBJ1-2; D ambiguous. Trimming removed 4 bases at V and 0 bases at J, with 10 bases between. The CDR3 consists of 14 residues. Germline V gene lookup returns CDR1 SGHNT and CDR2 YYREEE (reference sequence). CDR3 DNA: TGTGCCAGCAGCCTTGCCAGGTCTAACTATGGCTACACCTTC. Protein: CASSLARSNYGYTF.

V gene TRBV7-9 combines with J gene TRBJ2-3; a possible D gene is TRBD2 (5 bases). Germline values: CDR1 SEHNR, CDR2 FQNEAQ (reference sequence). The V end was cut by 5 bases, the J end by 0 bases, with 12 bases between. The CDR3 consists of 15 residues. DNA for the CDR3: TGTGCCAGCAGCACCAAGGGCGGGAGCACAGATACGCAGTATTTT. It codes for CASSTKGGSTDTQYF.

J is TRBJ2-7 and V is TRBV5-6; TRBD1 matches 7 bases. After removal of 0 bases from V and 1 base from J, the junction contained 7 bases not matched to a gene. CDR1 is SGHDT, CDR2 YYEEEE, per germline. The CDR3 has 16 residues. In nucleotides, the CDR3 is TGTGCCAGCAGCTTGGGCCCAGGGGGACGGTCCTACGAGCAGTACTTC. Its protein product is CASSLGPGGRSYEQYF.

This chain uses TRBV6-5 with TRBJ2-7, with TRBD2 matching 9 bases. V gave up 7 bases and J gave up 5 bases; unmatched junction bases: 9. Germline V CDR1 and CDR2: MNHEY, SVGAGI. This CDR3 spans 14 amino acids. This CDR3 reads CASTPGEREDEQYF. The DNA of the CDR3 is TGTGCCAGCACCCCGGGGGAGCGGGAGGACGAGCAGTACTTC.

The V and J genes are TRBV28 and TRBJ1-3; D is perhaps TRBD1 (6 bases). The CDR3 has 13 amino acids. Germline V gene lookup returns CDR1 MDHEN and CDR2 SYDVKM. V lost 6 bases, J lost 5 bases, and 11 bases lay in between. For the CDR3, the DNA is TGTGCCAGCAGACAGGGTACGAGAAACACCATATATTTT. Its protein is CASRQGTRNTIYF.

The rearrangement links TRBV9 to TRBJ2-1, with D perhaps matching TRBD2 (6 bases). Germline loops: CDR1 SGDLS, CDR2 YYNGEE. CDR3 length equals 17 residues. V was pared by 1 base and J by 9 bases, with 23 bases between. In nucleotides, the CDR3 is TGTGCCAGCAGCGTAATTTCTGGCGGGGCAGGGTCGAGTGAGCAGTTCTTC. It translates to CASSVISGGAGSSEQFF. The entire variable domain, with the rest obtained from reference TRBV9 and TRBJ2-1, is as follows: DSGVTQTPKHLITATGQRVTLRCSPRSGDLSVYWYQQSLDQGLQFLIQYYNGEERAKGNILERFSAQQFPDLHSELNLSSLELGDSALYFCASSVISGGAGSSEQFFGPGTRLTVL.

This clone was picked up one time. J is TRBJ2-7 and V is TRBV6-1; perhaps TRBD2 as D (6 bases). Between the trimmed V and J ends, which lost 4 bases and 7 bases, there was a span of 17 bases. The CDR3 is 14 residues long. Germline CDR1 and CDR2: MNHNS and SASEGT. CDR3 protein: CASSAASGAGEQYF. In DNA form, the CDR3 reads TGTGCCAGCAGTGCGGCTAGTGGGGCGGGGGAGCAGTACTTC.

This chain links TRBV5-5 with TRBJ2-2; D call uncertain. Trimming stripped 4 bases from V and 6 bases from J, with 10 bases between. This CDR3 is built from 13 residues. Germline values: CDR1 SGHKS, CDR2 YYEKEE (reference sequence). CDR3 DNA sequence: TGTGCCAGCAGCCCCCCCAGGTCCGGGGAGCTGTTTTTT. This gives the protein CASSPPRSGELFF.